These 14 T cell receptor beta chains came from one sample sequenced in a study of CD4 T cells in relation to SARS-CoV-2 and coronaviruses. The method was immunoSEQ multiplex PCR; TCRdb's version includes in-frame clones alone and lacks a portion of them. The sample lists roughly 45,000 clones, around 80% occurring once. These receptors' antigens are unknown. Sequenced: naive CD4+ T cells from PBMCs, cultured in vitro. Subset of the sample: naive CD4+ T cells isolated by negative enrichment. Receptors originate from an adult with COVID-19.

This clone was observed a single time. The chain combines TRBV5-1 with TRBJ1-6; possibly TRBD1 for D (5 bases). CDR1 SGHRS and CDR2 YFSETQ come from the germline V gene. The CDR3 has 15 amino acids. The germline V and J ends were trimmed by 4 bases and 10 bases, with 18 bases remaining between them. CDR3 in amino acids: CASSARDQLASPLHF. For the CDR3, the DNA is TGCGCCAGCAGCGCCCGGGACCAACTAGCCTCACCCCTCCACTTT.

The chain employs TRBV5-6 and TRBJ2-3, with D possibly matching TRBD1 (5 bases). The germline CDR1 and CDR2 sequences are SGHDT and YYEEEE. The V and J ends lost 1 base and 5 bases respectively, with 17 bases between them. This CDR3 spans 16 amino acids. CDR3 sequence reads: CASSLIVRTIEDTQYF. The CDR3 region has the DNA TGTGCCAGCAGCTTGATAGTTCGGACAATAGAAGATACGCAGTATTTT.

The rearrangement links TRBV7-2 to TRBJ2-3; D possibly uses TRBD1 or TRBD2 (5 bases each). This CDR3 spans 14 amino acids. V was clipped by 4 bases and J by 5 bases, with 13 bases between them. CDR1 and CDR2 from the germline V gene are SGHTA and FQGNSA. The CDR3 nucleotides read TGTGCCAGCAGCTACAACGAGGGGCGAGATACGCAGTATTTT. Its protein product is CASSYNEGRDTQYF.

The rearrangement uses TRBV20-1 and TRBJ1-1; D is unresolved. The germline V gene has CDR1 DFQATT and CDR2 SNEGSKA (reference sequence). This CDR3 is built from 10 residues. Deletions cut 3 bases from V and 3 bases from J, with 2 bases between. The DNA of the CDR3 is TGCAGTGCTAGGGACACTGAAGCTTTCTTT. The encoded protein is CSARDTEAFF.

This clone was observed a handful of times. This chain joins TRBV2 and TRBJ2-2, with TRBD1 matching over 10 bases. With V trimmed by 2 bases and J by 2 bases, 8 bases remained unmatched. The CDR3 runs 18 residues. Germline CDR1 is SNHLY and CDR2 is FYNNEI. CDR3 sequence reads: CASSERVRDRGNTGELFF. CDR3 DNA sequence: TGTGCCAGCAGTGAAAGAGTCCGGGACAGGGGCAACACCGGGGAGCTGTTTTTT.

A few counts support this clone. The rearrangement joins TRBV2 to TRBJ1-5; D perhaps matches TRBD1 (6 bases). CDR1 is SNHLY and CDR2 is FYNNEI in the germline V gene. The V end lost 4 bases, the J end lost 7 bases, and 14 bases lay between the germline ends. This CDR3 contains 14 residues. In DNA, the CDR3 is TGTGCCAGCAGTGTATTACAGGGCGACCAGCCCCAGCATTTT. It yields the protein CASSVLQGDQPQHF.

The chain couples TRBV19 to TRBJ2-7; TRBD2 matches at 7 bases. The CDR3 runs to 15 residues. CDR1 and CDR2 (germline): LNHDA, SQIVND (reference sequence). After removal of 10 bases from V and 3 bases from J, the junction contained 15 bases not matched to a gene. CDR3 residues: CATKRESGMYYEQYF. CDR3 sequence (DNA): TGTGCCACAAAGAGGGAGAGCGGGATGTACTACGAGCAGTACTTC.

This clone was picked up a small number of times. This chain joins TRBV10-1 and TRBJ2-2, with D tentatively TRBD2 (6 bases). The CDR3 contains 15 residues. The V gene lost 2 bases and the J gene lost 3 bases, with 10 bases spanning the gap. Germline V gene sequence: CDR1 WNHNN, CDR2 SYGVQD (reference sequence). The CDR3 loop reads CASSEGASDTGELFF. The CDR3 DNA reads TGCGCCAGCAGTGAGGGGGCTAGCGACACCGGGGAGCTGTTTTTT.

This chain joins TRBV30 and TRBJ2-3; D remains unclear. Trimming pared 5 bases from V and 0 bases from J, leaving 12 bases between. The CDR3 covers 14 residues. CDR1 and CDR2 (germline): GTSNPN, SVGIG (reference sequence). The DNA of the CDR3 is TGTGCCTGGTGGATACCAGCTAGCACAGATACGCAGTATTTT. Its translation is CAWWIPASTDTQYF.

This chain joins TRBV5-1 and TRBJ2-1; a weak D match, TRBD2 (6 bases). Germline CDR1 SGHRS, CDR2 YFSETQ. This CDR3 has 16 amino acids. The V end lost 2 bases, the J end lost 0 bases, and 12 bases lay between the germline ends. Here the CDR3 reads CASSFRGTGSYNEQFF. The CDR3, as DNA: TGCGCCAGCAGCTTCCGCGGGACCGGCTCCTACAATGAGCAGTTCTTC.

This chain links TRBV20-1 with TRBJ1-5; weak D call: TRBD1 (5 bases). Trimming took off 3 bases at V and 0 bases at J, with 12 bases between the two ends. The CDR3 sequence is 15 residues long. CDR1 is DFQATT, CDR2 SNEGSKA, per germline (reference sequence). The CDR3 sequence is CSASFTGYSNQPQHF. The CDR3 coding sequence is TGCAGTGCTAGTTTCACAGGCTATAGCAATCAGCCCCAGCATTTT.

The V call is TRBV5-8, the J call TRBJ2-1, with TRBD2 matching 8 bases. The trim removed 2 bases at V and 12 bases at J, leaving 13 bases unmatched. The CDR3 loop spans 15 amino acids. CDR1 SGHTS and CDR2 YDEGEE come from the germline V gene. The CDR3 DNA reads as TGTGCCAGCAGCTTTCCCGGGACTAGGGGAATGGTGCAGTTCTTC. Protein sequence: CASSFPGTRGMVQFF.

The chain has TRBV7-9 and TRBJ1-1, with D uncertain. Trimming took off 7 bases at V and 1 base at J, with 10 bases between the two ends. Germline assignment: CDR1 SEHNR and CDR2 FQNEAQ (reference sequence). This CDR3 region has 13 residues. The CDR3 sequence is CASKFGANTEAFF. The CDR3 nucleotides read TGTGCCAGCAAATTCGGAGCGAACACTGAAGCTTTCTTT.

The chain couples TRBV5-4 to TRBJ2-6; D remains ambiguous. CDR3 length: 14 amino acids. With 0 bases removed from V and 0 bases from J, the gap between germline ends came to 1 base. Germline V gene sequence: CDR1 SGHNT, CDR2 YYREEE (reference sequence). The CDR3 nucleotides are TGTGCCAGCAGCTTGGTCTCTGGGGCCAACGTCCTGACTTTC. It encodes CASSLVSGANVLTF.